This T cell receptor beta chain was profiled in a study of blood T cell repertoires in COVID-19. At the level of the study: Donors in the United States, Italy and Spain gave samples during acute or convalescent COVID-19. In each case, the material was cDNA or gDNA derived from T cells, B-cell-depleted T cells, or PBMCs.

Study processing details: Reference gene primer amplification in the assay estimated nucleated cell counts. Some clones are missing from TCRdb's copy, which holds only in-frame ones; the method was immunoSEQ multiplex PCR. From that table come the V and J calls and clone size; the DNA was used to work out D and trimming. This sample has 120,000 to 150,000 clones, with around 77% found just once. There are 16 residues in the CDR3. V gave up 6 bases and J gave up 1 base, with 17 bases separating them. Germline CDR1 reads SNHLY; CDR2 reads FYNNEI. Sequencing was performed on peripheral blood. This clonotype was sampled from a man in his fifties with active or convalescent COVID-19. The chain has TRBV2 and TRBJ2-3; D possibly corresponds to TRBD2 (5 bases). The CDR3 region is CASSLILEPGTDTQYF. The CDR3 nucleotides are TGTGCCAGCAGCCTAATACTAGAGCCAGGCACAGATACGCAGTATTTT.